The rows below give T cell receptor beta chains drawn from one sample of a study of PD-L1 blockade in urothelial cancer. Libraries were prepared by immunoSEQ multiplex PCR; TCRdb keeps only in-frame clonotypes and omits some of them. The table has 35,000 to 45,000 clones, around 83% seen once. The starting material was PBMCs, obtained around atezolizumab (anti-PD-L1) treatment. All receptors come from a man in his 60s with urothelial cancer. CDR3s include the opening cysteine and the closing phenylalanine or tryptophan. Each record gives: CDR3 protein, V gene, J gene.

CDR3 protein: CASSTQGSEAFF; V gene: TRBV6-6; J gene: TRBJ1-1
CDR3 protein: CATSRTVQETQYF; V gene: TRBV15; J gene: TRBJ2-5
CDR3 protein: CASSLDQGHSGYF; V gene: TRBV11-2; J gene: TRBJ2-7
CDR3 protein: CASSFVDSYTDTQYF; V gene: TRBV7-9; J gene: TRBJ2-3
CDR3 protein: CASSLDMSSGANVLTF; V gene: TRBV11-3; J gene: TRBJ2-6
CDR3 protein: CASSLALGPQSQETQYF; V gene: TRBV5-1; J gene: TRBJ2-5
CDR3 protein: CASSYYRELANEKLFF; V gene: TRBV6-7; J gene: TRBJ1-4
CDR3 protein: CASSLTGTSGNTIYF; V gene: TRBV6-5; J gene: TRBJ1-3
CDR3 protein: CASSARPGSTGELFF; V gene: TRBV5-1; J gene: TRBJ2-2
CDR3 protein: CASGSDMNYGYTF; V gene: TRBV12-5; J gene: TRBJ1-2
CDR3 protein: CAISEGRGAYEQYF; V gene: TRBV10-3; J gene: TRBJ2-7
CDR3 protein: CASSLGRSSYEQYF; V gene: TRBV7-2; J gene: TRBJ2-7
CDR3 protein: CASSLGGEETQYF; V gene: TRBV5-5; J gene: TRBJ2-5
CDR3 protein: CASSPPLASGTANEQFF; V gene: TRBV18; J gene: TRBJ2-1